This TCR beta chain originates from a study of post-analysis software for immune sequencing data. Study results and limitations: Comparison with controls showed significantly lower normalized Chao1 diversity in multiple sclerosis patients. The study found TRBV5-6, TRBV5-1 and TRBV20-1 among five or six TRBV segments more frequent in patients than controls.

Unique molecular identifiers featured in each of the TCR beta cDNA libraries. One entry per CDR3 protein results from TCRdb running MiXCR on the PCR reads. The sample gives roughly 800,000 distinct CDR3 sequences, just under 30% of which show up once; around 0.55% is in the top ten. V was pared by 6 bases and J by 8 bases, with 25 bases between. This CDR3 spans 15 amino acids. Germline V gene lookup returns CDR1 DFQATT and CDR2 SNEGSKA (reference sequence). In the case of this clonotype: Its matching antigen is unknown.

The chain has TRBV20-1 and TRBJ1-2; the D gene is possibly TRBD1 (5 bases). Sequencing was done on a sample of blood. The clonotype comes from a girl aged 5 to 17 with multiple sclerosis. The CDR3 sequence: CSARRVQGPRGGYTF. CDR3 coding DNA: TGCAGTGCCAGACGAGTTCAGGGCCCGCGTGGGGGCTACACCTTC.